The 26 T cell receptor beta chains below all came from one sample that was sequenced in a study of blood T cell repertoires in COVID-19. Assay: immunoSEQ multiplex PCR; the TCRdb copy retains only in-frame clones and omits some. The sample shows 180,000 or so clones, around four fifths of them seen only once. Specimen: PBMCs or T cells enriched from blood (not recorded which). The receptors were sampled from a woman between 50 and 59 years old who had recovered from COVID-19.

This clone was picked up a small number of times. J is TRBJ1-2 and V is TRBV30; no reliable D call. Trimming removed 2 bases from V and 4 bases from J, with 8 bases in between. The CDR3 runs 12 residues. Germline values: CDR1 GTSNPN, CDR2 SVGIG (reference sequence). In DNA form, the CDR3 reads TGTGCCTGGAGTTCAGGTACCTATGGCTACACCTTC. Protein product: CAWSSGTYGYTF.

This chain's CDR3 is CASSYSRFDPQYF. The DNA of the CDR3 is TGTGCCAGCAGTTACTCGAGGTTCGATCCGCAGTATTTT. The chain joins TRBV6-5 to TRBJ2-3, with D unresolved. This CDR3 spans 13 amino acids. Germline-derived CDR1 and CDR2 are MNHEY and SVGAGI. V lost 0 bases, J lost 10 bases, and 11 bases lay in between.

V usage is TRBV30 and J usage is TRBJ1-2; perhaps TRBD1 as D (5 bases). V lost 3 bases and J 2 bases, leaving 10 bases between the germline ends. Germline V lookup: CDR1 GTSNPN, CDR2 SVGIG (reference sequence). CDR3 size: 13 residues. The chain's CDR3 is CAWRAQGNYGYTF. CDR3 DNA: TGTGCCTGGAGGGCGCAGGGCAACTATGGCTACACCTTC. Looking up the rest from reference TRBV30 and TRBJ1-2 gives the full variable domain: SQTIHQWPATLVQPVGSPLSLECTVEGTSNPNLYWYRQAAGRGLQLLFYSVGIGQISSEVPQNLSASRPQDRQFILSSKKLLLSDSGFYLCAWRAQGNYGYTFGSGTRLTVV.

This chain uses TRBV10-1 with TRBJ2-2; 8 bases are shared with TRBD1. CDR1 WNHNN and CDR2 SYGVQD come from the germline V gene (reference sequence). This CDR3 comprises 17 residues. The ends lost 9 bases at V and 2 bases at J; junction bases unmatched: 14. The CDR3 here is CASAPGQESTNTGELFF. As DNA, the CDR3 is TGCGCCAGTGCTCCGGGACAGGAGTCGACAAACACCGGGGAGCTGTTTTTT.

The CDR3 nucleotides are TGTGCCACGCGTTTTGCAACTAATGAAAAACTGTTTTTT. Residues: CATRFATNEKLFF. This rearrangement joins TRBV10-3 to TRBJ1-4; no clear D gene. The CDR3 length is 13 residues. The V end was cut by 10 bases, the J end by 0 bases, with 9 bases between. Germline CDR1 ENHRY, CDR2 SYGVKD.

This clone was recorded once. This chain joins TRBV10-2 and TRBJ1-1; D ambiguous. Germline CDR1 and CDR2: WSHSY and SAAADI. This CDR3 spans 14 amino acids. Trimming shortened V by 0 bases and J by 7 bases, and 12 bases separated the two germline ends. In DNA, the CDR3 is TGCGCCAGCAGTGAGTCAGTGGGAGGAGGTGAAGCTTTCTTT. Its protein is CASSESVGGGEAFF.

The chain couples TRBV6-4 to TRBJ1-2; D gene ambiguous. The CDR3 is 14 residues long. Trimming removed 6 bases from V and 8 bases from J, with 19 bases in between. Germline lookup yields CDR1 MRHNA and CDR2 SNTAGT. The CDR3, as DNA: TGTGCCAGCAGCGTTAACTCCCAGGCGGGGGGCTACACCTTC. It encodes CASSVNSQAGGYTF.

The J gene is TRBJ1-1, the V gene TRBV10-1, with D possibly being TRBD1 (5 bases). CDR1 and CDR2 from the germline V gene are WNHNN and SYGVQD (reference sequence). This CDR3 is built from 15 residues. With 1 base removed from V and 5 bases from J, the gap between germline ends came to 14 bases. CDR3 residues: CASSELVGALTEAFF. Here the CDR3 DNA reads TGCGCCAGCAGTGAGTTGGTTGGGGCTCTAACTGAAGCTTTCTTT.

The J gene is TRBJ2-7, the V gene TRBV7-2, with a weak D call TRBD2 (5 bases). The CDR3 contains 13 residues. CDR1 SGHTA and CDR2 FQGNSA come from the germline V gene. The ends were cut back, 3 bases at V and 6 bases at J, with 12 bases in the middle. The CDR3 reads CASSFTPAGEQYV. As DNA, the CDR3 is TGTGCCAGCAGCTTTACACCGGCGGGCGAGCAGTACGTC.

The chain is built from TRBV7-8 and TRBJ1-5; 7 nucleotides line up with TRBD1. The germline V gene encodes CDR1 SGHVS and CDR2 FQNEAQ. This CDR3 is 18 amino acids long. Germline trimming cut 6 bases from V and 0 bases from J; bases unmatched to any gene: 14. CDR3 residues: CASSFRQGRGYSNQPQHF. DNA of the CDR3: TGTGCCAGCAGTTTCCGACAGGGCCGGGGGTATAGCAATCAGCCCCAGCATTTT.

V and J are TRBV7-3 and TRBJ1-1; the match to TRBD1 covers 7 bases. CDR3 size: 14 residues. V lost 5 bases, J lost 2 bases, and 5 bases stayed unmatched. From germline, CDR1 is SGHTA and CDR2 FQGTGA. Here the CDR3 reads CASSPGGSNTEAFF. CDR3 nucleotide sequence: TGTGCCAGCAGCCCAGGGGGATCTAACACTGAAGCTTTCTTT. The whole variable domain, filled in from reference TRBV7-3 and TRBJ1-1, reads GAGVSQTPSNKVTEKGKYVELRCDPISGHTALYWYRQSLGQGPEFLIYFQGTGAADDSGLPNDRFFAVRPEGSVSTLKIQRTERGDSAVYLCASSPGGSNTEAFFGQGTRLTVV.

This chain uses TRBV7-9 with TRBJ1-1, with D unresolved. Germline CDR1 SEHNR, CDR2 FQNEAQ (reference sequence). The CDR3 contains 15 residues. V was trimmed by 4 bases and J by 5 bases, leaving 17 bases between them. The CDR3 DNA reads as TGTGCCAGCAGCTCAGCCCCGAGTTACTGGACTGAAGCTTTCTTT. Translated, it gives CASSSAPSYWTEAFF.

The DNA of the CDR3 is TGTGCCAGCAGTCACGCCGGGACATTGAACACTGAAGCTTTCTTT. Translating gives CASSHAGTLNTEAFF. The chain couples TRBV11-2 to TRBJ1-1; the D gene is possibly TRBD1 (6 bases). This CDR3 is built from 15 residues. V was cut by 6 bases and J by 0 bases, with 14 bases left in between. Germline V CDR1 and CDR2: SGHAT, FQNNGV.

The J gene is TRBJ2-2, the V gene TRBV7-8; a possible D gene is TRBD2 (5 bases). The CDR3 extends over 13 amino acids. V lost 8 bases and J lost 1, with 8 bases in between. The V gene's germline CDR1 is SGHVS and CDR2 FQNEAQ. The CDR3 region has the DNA TGTGCCAGCGCCGGGGTGAACACCGGGGAGCTGTTTTTT. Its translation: CASAGVNTGELFF.

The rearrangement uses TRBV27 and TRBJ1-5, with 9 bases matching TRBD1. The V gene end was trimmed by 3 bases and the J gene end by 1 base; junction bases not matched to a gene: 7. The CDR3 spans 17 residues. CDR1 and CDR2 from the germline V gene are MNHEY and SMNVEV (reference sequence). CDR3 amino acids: CASSLGTGLRSNQPQHF. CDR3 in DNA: TGTGCCAGCAGTTTGGGGACAGGGTTGAGAAGCAATCAGCCCCAGCATTTT.

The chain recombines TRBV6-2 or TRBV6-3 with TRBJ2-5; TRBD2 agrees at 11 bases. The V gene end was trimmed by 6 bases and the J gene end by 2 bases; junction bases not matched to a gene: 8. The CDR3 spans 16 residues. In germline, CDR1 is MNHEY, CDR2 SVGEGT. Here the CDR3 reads CASSKGTSGRQETQYF. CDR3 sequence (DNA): TGTGCCAGCAGCAAGGGGACTAGCGGAAGGCAAGAGACCCAGTACTTC.

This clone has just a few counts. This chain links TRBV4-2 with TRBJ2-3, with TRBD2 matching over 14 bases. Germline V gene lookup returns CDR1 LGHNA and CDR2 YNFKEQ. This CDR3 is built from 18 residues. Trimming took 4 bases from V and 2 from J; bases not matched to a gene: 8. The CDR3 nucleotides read TGTGCCAGCAGCCCGGTTTCGGGACTAGCGGGGGTCACAGATACGCAGTATTTT. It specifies CASSPVSGLAGVTDTQYF.

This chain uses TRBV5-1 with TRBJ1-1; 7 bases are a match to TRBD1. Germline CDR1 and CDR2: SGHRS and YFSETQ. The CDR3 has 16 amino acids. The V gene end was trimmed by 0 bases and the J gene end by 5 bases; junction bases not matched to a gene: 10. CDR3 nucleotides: TGCGCCAGCAGCTTGGGGCAGGGGGAAGCTGTTACTGAAGCTTTCTTT. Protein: CASSLGQGEAVTEAFF.

CDR3 bases: TGTGCCACCAGGCCGACAGGGGGCGCGGTCTATGGCTACACCTTC. This encodes CATRPTGGAVYGYTF. The chain joins TRBV24-1 to TRBJ1-2, with 10 bases identical to TRBD1. CDR1 and CDR2 (germline): KGHDR, SFDVKD. Unmatched junction bases numbered 8, after V lost 7 bases and J lost 4 bases. The CDR3 is 15 amino acids.

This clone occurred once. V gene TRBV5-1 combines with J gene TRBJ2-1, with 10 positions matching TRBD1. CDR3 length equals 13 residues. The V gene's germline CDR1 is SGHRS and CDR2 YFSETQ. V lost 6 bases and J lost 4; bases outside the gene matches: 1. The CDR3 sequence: CASTGQGYNEQFF. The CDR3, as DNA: TGCGCCAGCACGGGACAGGGGTACAATGAGCAGTTCTTC.

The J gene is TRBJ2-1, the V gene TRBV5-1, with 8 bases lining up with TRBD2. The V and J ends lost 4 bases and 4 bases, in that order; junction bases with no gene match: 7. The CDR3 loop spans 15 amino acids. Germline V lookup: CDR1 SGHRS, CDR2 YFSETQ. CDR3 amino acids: CASSQRETSYNEQFF. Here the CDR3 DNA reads TGCGCCAGCAGCCAGCGGGAGACGTCATACAATGAGCAGTTCTTC.

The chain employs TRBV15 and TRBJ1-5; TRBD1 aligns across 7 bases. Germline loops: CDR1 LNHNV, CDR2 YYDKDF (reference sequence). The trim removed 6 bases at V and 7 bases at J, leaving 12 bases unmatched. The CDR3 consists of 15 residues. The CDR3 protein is CATSIDRVQSQPQHF. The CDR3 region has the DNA TGTGCCACCAGTATCGACAGGGTTCAAAGCCAGCCCCAGCATTTT.

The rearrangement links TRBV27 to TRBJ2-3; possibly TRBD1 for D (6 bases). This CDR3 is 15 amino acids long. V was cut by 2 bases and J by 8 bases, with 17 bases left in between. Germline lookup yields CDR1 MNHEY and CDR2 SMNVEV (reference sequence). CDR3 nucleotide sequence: TGTGCCAGCAGTTTAAGCCCAGGGGCCGTCAGTACGCAGTATTTT. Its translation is CASSLSPGAVSTQYF.

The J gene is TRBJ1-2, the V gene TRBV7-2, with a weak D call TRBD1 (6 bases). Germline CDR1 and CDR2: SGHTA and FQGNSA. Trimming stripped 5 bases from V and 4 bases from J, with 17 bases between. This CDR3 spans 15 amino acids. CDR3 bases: TGTGCCAGCAGCCTACAGGGAGGGGGTGTCTATGGCTACACCTTC. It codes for CASSLQGGGVYGYTF.

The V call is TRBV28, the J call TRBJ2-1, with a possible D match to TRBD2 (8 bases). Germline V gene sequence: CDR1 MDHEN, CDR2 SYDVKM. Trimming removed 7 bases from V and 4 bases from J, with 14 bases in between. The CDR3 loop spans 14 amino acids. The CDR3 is CASTRGDRYNEQFF. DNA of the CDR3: TGTGCCAGCACGCGGGGGGACAGATACAATGAGCAGTTCTTC.

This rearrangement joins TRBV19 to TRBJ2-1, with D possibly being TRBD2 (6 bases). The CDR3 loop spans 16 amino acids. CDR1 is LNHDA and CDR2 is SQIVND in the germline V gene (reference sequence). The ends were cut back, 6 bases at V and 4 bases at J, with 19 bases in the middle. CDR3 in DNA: TGTGCCAGTAGCCCGGGTCGGGGGAGTACTTACAATGAGCAGTTCTTC. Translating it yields CASSPGRGSTYNEQFF.